These T cell receptor beta chains were read from a single sample in a study of cytomegalovirus exposure and HLA in healthy donors. Sequencing was performed with immunoSEQ multiplex PCR; in TCRdb, only in-frame clones are kept and a portion is missing. The sample yields 100,000 or so clones, around 76% seen once. Sequencing input: PBMCs. The receptor set was obtained from a woman aged 40 to 50 in good health and CMV-seropositive. The conserved cysteine and the conserved F or W are not part of the CDR3 here.

J: TRBJ1-5
V: TRBV6-1
CDR3: ASSESGGNQPQH

J: TRBJ1-4
V: TRBV19
CDR3: ASSFQGIQNEKLF

J: TRBJ2-7
V: TRBV27
CDR3: ASRSRDRGVEQY

J: TRBJ2-7
V: TRBV7-2
CDR3: ASSLGGGGTTYEQY

J: TRBJ2-3
V: TRBV11-2
CDR3: ASTSLDTQY

J: TRBJ1-2
V: TRBV6-1
CDR3: ASSEGTGVGGYT

J: TRBJ1-2
V: TRBV5-1
CDR3: ASSLAPQGGGMDYT

J: TRBJ2-5
V: TRBV9
CDR3: ASNLDSLQETQY

J: TRBJ2-6
V: TRBV30
CDR3: AYPRGSRSGANVLT

J: TRBJ1-2
V: TRBV10-2
CDR3: ASRKIGVYGYT

J: TRBJ1-4
V: TRBV2
CDR3: ATSTVSSTNEKLF

J: TRBJ1-2
V: TRBV5-1
CDR3: ASSLDRGVYT

J: TRBJ2-6
V: TRBV19
CDR3: ASSSRGTRSGANVLT

J: TRBJ1-2
V: TRBV27
CDR3: ASSFWDRGFGYT

J: TRBJ1-1
V: TRBV5-6
CDR3: ASSLGAFNTEAF

J: TRBJ1-2
V: TRBV25-1
CDR3: ASSRLGGEGYT

J: TRBJ1-2
V: TRBV28
CDR3: ASSPDILYGYT

J: TRBJ1-4
V: TRBV6-6
CDR3: ASSSAGTVNEKLF

J: TRBJ1-1
V: TRBV5-1
CDR3: ASSVQGAENTEAF

J: TRBJ1-2
V: TRBV2
CDR3: ASNTGQGGYT

J: TRBJ1-2
V: TRBV19
CDR3: ASSIGDSTNYGYT

J: TRBJ1-4
V: TRBV30
CDR3: AWTPWEQGANEKLF

J: TRBJ1-1
V: TRBV7-9
CDR3: ASTPGRGAF

J: TRBJ1-3
V: TRBV9
CDR3: ASSVAVGNTIY

J: TRBJ1-6
V: TRBV10-3
CDR3: AISASGTGLISPLH

J: TRBJ1-1
V: TRBV7-3
CDR3: ASSLTAGYTEAF

J: TRBJ1-2
V: TRBV2
CDR3: ATEQGLRYGYT

J: TRBJ1-2
V: TRBV4-1
CDR3: ASSQDGRAGYT

J: TRBJ1-5
V: TRBV7-2
CDR3: ASSLQGPPQH

J: TRBJ1-5
V: TRBV6-1
CDR3: ASILQITDQPQH

J: TRBJ2-1
V: TRBV11-1
CDR3: ASSRLALHNEQF

J: TRBJ1-2
V: TRBV7-6
CDR3: ASSALRGPNYGYT